This passage covers 15 T cell receptor beta chains from one sample sequenced in a study of T cell clonality in common variable immunodeficiency. The antigens of these receptors remain unknown. Findings and limits, study-wide: In common variable immunodeficiency, TCR beta chains reportedly carried fewer deletions and N-nucleotide insertions.

The method was immunoSEQ multiplex PCR; TCRdb's version includes in-frame clones alone and lacks a portion of them. The sample contains approximately 35,000 clones, none of them singletons. The sample taken for sequencing was peripheral blood mononuclear cells. Source of these receptors: a human donor with common variable immunodeficiency.

This clone was counted many times. CDR3 bases read: TGCGCCAGCAGCTTGGCTGACAGATCCTACTACGAG. Amino acid sequence: CASSLADRSYYE. The whole CDR3 is CASSLADRSYYEQYF. The chain carries TRBV5-1 and TRBJ2-7; TRBD1 might be the D (5 bases). With the read ending 3 residues before the CDR3 end, the germline J gene is used to fill in that end. The germline V gene encodes CDR1 SGHRS and CDR2 YFSETQ. V shed 0 bases and J shed 3 bases, with 13 bases lying between them. This CDR3 spans 15 amino acids.

With respect to this clone: The read is 3 residues too short to cover the CDR3 end, so that end is filled in from the germline J gene. The genes are TRBV11-3 and TRBJ2-2; D is possibly TRBD1 (5 bases). The CDR3 consists of 14 residues. V lost 5 bases and J lost 2, with 9 bases in between. The germline gives CDR1 SGHNT, CDR2 YENEEA. The CDR3 bases that were read are TGTGCCAGCAGCCAAGGACACAACACCGGGGAG. This encodes CASSQGHNTGE. The whole CDR3 region reads CASSQGHNTGELFF.

The sample holds a few counts of this clone. Read coverage stops 3 residues before the CDR3 terminus; the germline J gene supplies the remainder. The chain carries TRBV7-6 and TRBJ2-7; 7 bases align to TRBD2. Germline V gene lookup returns CDR1 SGHVS and CDR2 FNYEAQ. The V gene end was trimmed by 5 bases and the J gene end by 0 bases; junction bases not matched to a gene: 13. This CDR3 region has 17 residues. The CDR3 reads CASSPTDTERGSYEQYF. Incomplete CDR3 DNA: TGTGCCAGCAGCCCCACCGACACGGAGCGGGGCTCCTACGAG.

This clone has just a few counts. The read is 3 residues too short to cover the CDR3 end, so that end is filled in from the germline J gene. The chain has TRBV6-2 or TRBV6-3 and TRBJ2-1; 7 positions agree with TRBD1. Losses at the gene ends were 6 bases for V and 7 bases for J; bases not matched to a gene: 15. The CDR3 is 16 amino acids. Germline V gene sequence: CDR1 MNHEY, CDR2 SVGEGT. The sequenced CDR3 bases are TGTGCCAGCAGCCGACCCCGGGACAGTCGACCGAATGAG. This translates into CASSRPRDSRPNE. The full CDR3 protein is CASSRPRDSRPNEQFF.

This clone was detected many times. The read stops 3 residues short of the end of the CDR3; the missing end is completed from the germline J gene. The rearrangement links TRBV9 to TRBJ2-3; D call uncertain. Germline V CDR1 and CDR2: SGDLS, YYNGEE. The V end lost 3 bases, the J end lost 3 bases, and 2 bases lay between the germline ends. The CDR3 covers 11 residues. The CDR3 bases that were read are TGTGCCAGCAGCGCGACAGATACG. Translated: CASSATDT. The whole CDR3 protein is CASSATDTQYF.

This clone was picked up many times. The CDR3 loop is CASSYSTFRGYQPQHF. The covered CDR3 bases are TGTGCCAGCAGTTACTCGACGTTCAGGGGATATCAGCCC. The chain employs TRBV6-2 or TRBV6-3 and TRBJ1-5, with D perhaps matching TRBD1 (6 bases). The read ends 3 residues shy of where the CDR3 ends; the end is completed using the germline J gene. The CDR3 runs 16 residues. Germline assignment: CDR1 MNHEY and CDR2 SVGEGT. V lost 0 bases to trimming and J lost 5 bases, with 14 bases between them.

A note on this clone: The read stops 3 residues short of the end of the CDR3; the missing end is completed from the germline J gene. This rearrangement joins TRBV7-9 to TRBJ1-1; D gene uncertain. The V and J ends lost 5 bases and 4 bases respectively, with 14 bases between them. The CDR3 length is 14 residues. Looked up from germline, CDR1 is SEHNR and CDR2 is FQNEAQ (reference sequence). Here the CDR3 reads CASSQARQSTEAFF. CDR3 DNA (partial): TGTGCCAGCAGCCAGGCCAGGCAATCCACTGAA.

This clone was picked up a small number of times. The read ends 3 residues early relative to the CDR3; the germline J gene fills the gap. The genes are TRBV6-4 and TRBJ1-4; no clear D. V lost 7 bases and J lost 3, with 9 bases in between. Germline CDR1 and CDR2: MRHNA and SNTAGT. The CDR3 contains 13 residues. The CDR3 bases that were read are TGTGCCAGCACCACGAGGGCTAATGAAAAA. Protein product: CASTTRANEK. The whole CDR3 protein is CASTTRANEKLFF.

Turning to this clone: The read finishes 3 residues shy of the CDR3 end, and the germline J gene is used to complete it. This chain links TRBV20-1 with TRBJ2-7; TRBD2 matches at 7 bases. Germline loops: CDR1 DFQATT, CDR2 SNEGSKA (reference sequence). With 6 bases clipped from V and 1 base from J, the junction kept 3 bases outside the gene matches. The CDR3 sequence is 12 residues long. CDR3 loop: CSAKGLSYEQYF. The DNA read from the CDR3 is TGCAGTGCCAAGGGACTATCCTACGAG.

As concerns this clone: The read ends 3 residues before the CDR3 terminus; that terminus is restored from the germline J gene. This chain joins TRBV19 and TRBJ1-3; D is undetermined. The V gene's germline CDR1 is LNHDA and CDR2 SQIVND (reference sequence). The CDR3 has 12 residues. V was shortened by 6 bases and J by 0 bases, with 3 bases between the two germline ends. The CDR3 loop reads CASSLSGNTIYF. CDR3 DNA (partial): TGTGCCAGTAGCCTCTCTGGAAACACC.

This clone was detected ten times or more. The read ends 3 residues shy of where the CDR3 ends; the end is completed using the germline J gene. The chain combines TRBV7-2 with TRBJ2-3; D perhaps matches TRBD2 (5 bases). The CDR3 has 12 residues. In germline, CDR1 is SGHTA, CDR2 FQGNSA. Deletions cut 3 bases from V and 6 bases from J, with 7 bases between. The CDR3 bases that were read are TGTGCCAGCAGCTTCGGCGGGGATACG. Its translation is CASSFGGDT. The CDR3, in full, reads CASSFGGDTQYF. Full variable domain (outside the CDR3, taken from reference TRBV7-2 and TRBJ2-3): GAGVSQSPSNKVTEKGKDVELRCDPISGHTALYWYRQSLGQGLEFLIYFQGNSAPDKSGLPSDRFSAERTGGSVSTLTIQRTQQEDSAVYLCASSFGGDTQYFGPGTRLTVL.

Points on this clone: The sequence runs out 3 residues before the end of the CDR3; the remainder is reconstructed from the germline J gene. The chain is built from TRBV7-9 and TRBJ2-1; maybe TRBD2 (6 bases). The CDR3 is 12 amino acids. CDR1 is SEHNR and CDR2 is FQNEAQ in the germline V gene (reference sequence). With 2 bases removed from V and 9 bases from J, the gap between germline ends came to 8 bases. CDR3: CASSLQGGEQFF. The sequenced CDR3 bases are TGTGCCAGCAGCTTACAGGGAGGTGAG.

This clone appeared many times. The DNA ends 3 residues before the CDR3 does, and the rest of the CDR3 is filled in from the germline J gene. V is TRBV5-5 and J is TRBJ2-7; D not resolved. From germline, CDR1 is SGHKS and CDR2 YYEKEE (reference sequence). CDR3 length: 15 residues. V was pared by 1 base and J by 1 base, with 12 bases between. The sequenced part of the CDR3 DNA is TGTGCCAGCAGCTTGTACCTCACGACATCCTACGAG. This codes for CASSLYLTTSYE. The CDR3 in its entirety is CASSLYLTTSYEQYF.

This clone was found a few times. Coverage ceases 3 residues before the CDR3 finishes, and the germline J gene fills in the end. The rearrangement uses TRBV7-2 and TRBJ1-6; D is possibly TRBD1 (5 bases). This CDR3 spans 14 amino acids. V was cut by 3 bases and J by 9 bases, with 12 bases left in between. In germline, CDR1 is SGHTA, CDR2 FQGNSA. CDR3 in amino acids: CASSLGGTGSPLHF. CDR3 bases read: TGTGCCAGCAGCTTGGGGGGGACCGGTTCACCC.

This clone was detected ten times or more. An end of the junction does not agree with germline; a read error may underlie this. The CDR3 extends 3 residues past the end of the read, so its final part is completed from the germline J gene. The chain uses TRBV4-2 and TRBJ2-7; 7 positions agree with TRBD2. CDR1 LGHNA and CDR2 YNFKEQ come from the germline V gene. The CDR3 covers 16 residues. The CDR3 reads CASSQDASGELYEQYF. CDR3 DNA (partial): TGCGCCAGCAGCCAAGATGCTAGCGGAGAGCTCTACGAG.